This TCR beta chain originates from a study of glioma-infiltrating T cells after dendritic cell vaccination. About the research overall: Treatment, given 2003 to 2012, was autologous tumor lysate-pulsed dendritic cell vaccination. Points from the study as a whole: Estimated pretreatment TIL content predicted outcome after dendritic cell vaccination.

The CDR3 spans 14 residues. Germline loops: CDR1 SSHAT, CDR2 FNYEAQ (reference sequence). Time point here: after dendritic cell vaccination, including at tumor progression/relapse. Before vaccination, two weeks after the third vaccination, and at progression, PBMC were collected. TCRdb keeps only in-frame clones here, not all; method: immunoSEQ multiplex PCR. The data show some 60,000 clones, with approximately 83% seen just once and around a sixth held by the top ten. With regard to this clone: Its antigen is not known. Mismatch with germline at one junction end may stem from a read error. This sample also contains other DNA sequences that code for the same CDR3.

The source was blood, collected after dendritic cell vaccination. This TCR came from a human donor with glioblastoma. The chain joins TRBV7-7 to TRBJ2-5, with TRBD2 identical over 7 bases. This CDR3 reads CASSLTVGGETQYF. In nucleotides, the CDR3 is TGTGCTAGCAGCCTAACGGTGGGAGGGGAGACCCAGTACTTC.